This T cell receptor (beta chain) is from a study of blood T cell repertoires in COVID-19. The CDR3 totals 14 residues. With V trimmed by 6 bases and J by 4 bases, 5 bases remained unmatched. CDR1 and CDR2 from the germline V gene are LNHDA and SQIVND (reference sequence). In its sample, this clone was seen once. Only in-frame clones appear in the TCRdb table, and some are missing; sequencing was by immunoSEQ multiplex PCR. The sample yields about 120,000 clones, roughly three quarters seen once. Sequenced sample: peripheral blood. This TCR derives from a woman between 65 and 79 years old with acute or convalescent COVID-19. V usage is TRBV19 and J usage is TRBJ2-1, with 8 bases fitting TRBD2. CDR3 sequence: CASSPGGVYNEQFF. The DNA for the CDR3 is TGTGCCAGTAGCCCCGGGGGGGTTTACAATGAGCAGTTCTTC.